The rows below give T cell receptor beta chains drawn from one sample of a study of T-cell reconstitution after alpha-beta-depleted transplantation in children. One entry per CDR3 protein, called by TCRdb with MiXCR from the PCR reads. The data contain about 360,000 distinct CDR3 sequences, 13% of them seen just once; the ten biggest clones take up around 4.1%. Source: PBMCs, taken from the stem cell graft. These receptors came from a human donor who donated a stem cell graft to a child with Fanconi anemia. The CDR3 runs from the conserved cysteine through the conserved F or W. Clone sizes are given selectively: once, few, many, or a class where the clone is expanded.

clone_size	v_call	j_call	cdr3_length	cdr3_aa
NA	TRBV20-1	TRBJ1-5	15	CSATQGVGGNQPQHF
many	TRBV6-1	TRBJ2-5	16	CASSPGRVAGKETQYF
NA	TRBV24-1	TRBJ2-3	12	CATSDLADTQYF
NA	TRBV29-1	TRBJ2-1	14	CSVVSGAPDGEQFF
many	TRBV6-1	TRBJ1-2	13	CASSKTGNYGYTF
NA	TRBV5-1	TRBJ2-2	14	CASSLGQEHGELFF
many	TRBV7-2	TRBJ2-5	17	CASSLGLAGGSQETQYF
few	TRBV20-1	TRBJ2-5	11	CSARSQETQYF
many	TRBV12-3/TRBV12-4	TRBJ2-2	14	CASSVNRVTGELFF
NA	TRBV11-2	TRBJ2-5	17	CASTQVVGLAPQETQYF
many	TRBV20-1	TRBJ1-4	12	CSGTGDEEKLFF
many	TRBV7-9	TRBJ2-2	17	CASSLFGQGAWTGELFF
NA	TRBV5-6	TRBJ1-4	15	CASSLTGETNEKLFF
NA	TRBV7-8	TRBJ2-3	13	CASSFWVGDTQYF
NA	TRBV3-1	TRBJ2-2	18	CASSQVGGVTSDPGELFF
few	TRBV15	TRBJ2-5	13	CATSPSGVETQYF
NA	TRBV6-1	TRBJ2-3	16	CASSAGLAASTDTQYF
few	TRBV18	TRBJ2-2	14	CASSPDMAAGELFF
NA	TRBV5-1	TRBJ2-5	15	CASSLANTGGETQYF
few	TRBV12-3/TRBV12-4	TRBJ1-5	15	CASSTGTGQTQPQHF
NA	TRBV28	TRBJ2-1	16	CASVDNRGGSYNEQFF
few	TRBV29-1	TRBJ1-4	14	CSVVFGTKGEKLFF
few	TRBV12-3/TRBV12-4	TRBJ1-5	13	CASSPEPYQPQHF
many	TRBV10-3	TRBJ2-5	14	CAISESEVAKTQYF
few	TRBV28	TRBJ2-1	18	CASSLWGDSGSPYNEQFF
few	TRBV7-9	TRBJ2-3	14	CASSLDDFPDTQYF
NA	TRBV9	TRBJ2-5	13	CASSNGEKETQYF
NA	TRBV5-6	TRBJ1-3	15	CASSSTGLRGNTIYF
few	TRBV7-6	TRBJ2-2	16	CASSFGSLGATGELFF
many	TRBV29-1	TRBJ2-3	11	CSVWKADTQYF
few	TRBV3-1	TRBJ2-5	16	CASSLLLTGGVETQYF
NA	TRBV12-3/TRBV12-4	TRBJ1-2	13	CASSLQTTYGYTF
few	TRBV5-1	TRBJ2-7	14	CASSSRDSPYEQYF
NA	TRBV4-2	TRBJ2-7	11	CASSRNYEQYF
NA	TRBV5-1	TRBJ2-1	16	CASRFAGTGLTNEQFF
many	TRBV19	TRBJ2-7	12	CASSYRDGEQYF
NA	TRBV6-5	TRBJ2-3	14	CASSFGLASDTQYF
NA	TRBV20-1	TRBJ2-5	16	CSARGGGSQYQETQYF
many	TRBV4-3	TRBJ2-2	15	CASSLSQANTGELFF
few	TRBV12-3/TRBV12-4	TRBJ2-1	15	CASRPRAGVGNEQFF
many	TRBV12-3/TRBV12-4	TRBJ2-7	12	CASSQPGWEQYF
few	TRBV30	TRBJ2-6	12	CAWSSGANVLTF
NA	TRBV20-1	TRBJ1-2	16	CSASLTGDRPSYGYTF
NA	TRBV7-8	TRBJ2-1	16	CASSPTELAGSNEQFF
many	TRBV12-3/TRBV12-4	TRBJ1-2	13	CASSGQGEYGYTF
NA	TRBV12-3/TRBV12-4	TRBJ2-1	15	CASRLQLAGGHEQFF
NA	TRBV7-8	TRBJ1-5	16	CASSLLGRTINQPQHF
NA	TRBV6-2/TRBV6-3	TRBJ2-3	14	CASSPGIMGDTQYF
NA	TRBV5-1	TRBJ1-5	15	CASSFSWGADQPQHF
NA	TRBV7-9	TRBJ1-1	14	CASSSFKGPTEAFF
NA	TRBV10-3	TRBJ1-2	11	CAISAGNGYTF
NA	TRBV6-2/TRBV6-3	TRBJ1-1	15	CASRRDGGFNTEAFF
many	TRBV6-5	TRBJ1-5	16	CASSYYAGPDSQPQHF
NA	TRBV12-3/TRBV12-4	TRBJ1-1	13	CASRLARDGEAFF
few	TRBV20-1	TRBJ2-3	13	CSARVFGRDTQYF
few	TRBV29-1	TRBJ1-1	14	CSVPSRGRGTEAFF